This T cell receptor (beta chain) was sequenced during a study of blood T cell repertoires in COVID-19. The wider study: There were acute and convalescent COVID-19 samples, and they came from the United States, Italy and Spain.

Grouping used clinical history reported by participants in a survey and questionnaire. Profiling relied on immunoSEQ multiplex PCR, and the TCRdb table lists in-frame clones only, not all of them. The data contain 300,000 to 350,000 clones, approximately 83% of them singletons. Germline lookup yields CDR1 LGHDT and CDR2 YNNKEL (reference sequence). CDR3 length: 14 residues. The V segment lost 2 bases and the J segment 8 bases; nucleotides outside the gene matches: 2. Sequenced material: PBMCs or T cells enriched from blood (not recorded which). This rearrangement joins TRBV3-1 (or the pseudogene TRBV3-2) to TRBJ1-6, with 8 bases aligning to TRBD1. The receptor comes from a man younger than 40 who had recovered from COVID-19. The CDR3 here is CASSQTTGDSPLHF. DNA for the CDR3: TGTGCCAGCAGCCAAACGACAGGGGATTCACCCCTCCACTTT.